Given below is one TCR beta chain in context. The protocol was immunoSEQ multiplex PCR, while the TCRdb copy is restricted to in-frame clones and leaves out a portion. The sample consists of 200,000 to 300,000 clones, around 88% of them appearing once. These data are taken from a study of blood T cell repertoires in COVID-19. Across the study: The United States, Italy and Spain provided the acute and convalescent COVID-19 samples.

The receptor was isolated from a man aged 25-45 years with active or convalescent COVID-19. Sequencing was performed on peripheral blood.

The CDR3 sequence: CASSAVPLAGGLETQYF. CDR3 nucleotides: TGTGCCAGCAGCGCCGTCCCCTTAGCGGGGGGGCTCGAGACCCAGTACTTC. The chain links TRBV7-2 to TRBJ2-5; 11 bases map to TRBD2. V lost 5 bases to trimming and J lost 5 bases; unmatched junction nucleotides: 13. The germline gives CDR1 SGHTA, CDR2 FQGNSA. The CDR3 consists of 17 residues. The entire variable domain, with the rest obtained from reference TRBV7-2 and TRBJ2-5, is as follows: GAGVSQSPSNKVTEKGKDVELRCDPISGHTALYWYRQSLGQGLEFLIYFQGNSAPDKSGLPSDRFSAERTGGSVSTLTIQRTQQEDSAVYLCASSAVPLAGGLETQYFGPGTRLLVL.